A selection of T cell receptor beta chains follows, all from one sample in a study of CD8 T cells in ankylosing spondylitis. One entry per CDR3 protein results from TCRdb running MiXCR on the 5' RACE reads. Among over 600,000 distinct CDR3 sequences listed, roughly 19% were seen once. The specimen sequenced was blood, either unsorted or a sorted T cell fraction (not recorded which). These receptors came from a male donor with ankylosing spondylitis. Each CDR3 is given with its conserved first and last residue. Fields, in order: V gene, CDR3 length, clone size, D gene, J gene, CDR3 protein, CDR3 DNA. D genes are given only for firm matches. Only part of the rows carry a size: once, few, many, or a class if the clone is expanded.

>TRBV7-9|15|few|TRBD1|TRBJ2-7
CASSSTATGVYEQYF
TGTGCCAGCAGCTCTACCGCGACAGGGGTCTACGAGCAGTACTTC
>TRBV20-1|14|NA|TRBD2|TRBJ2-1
CSAIRTSGIREQFF
TGCAGTGCTATAAGGACTAGCGGGATTCGCGAGCAGTTCTTC
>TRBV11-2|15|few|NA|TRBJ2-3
CASSSGRQSTDTQYF
TGTGCCAGCAGCTCAGGCCGACAAAGCACAGATACGCAGTATTTT
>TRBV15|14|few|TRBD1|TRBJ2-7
CATSRPGQTYEQYF
TGTGCCACCAGCAGACCGGGACAGACCTACGAGCAGTACTTC
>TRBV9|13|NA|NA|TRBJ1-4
CANQTPEAEKLFF
TGTGCCAACCAGACACCTGAGGCTGAAAAACTGTTTTTT
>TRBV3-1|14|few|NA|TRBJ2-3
CASSQDIHTDTQYF
TGTGCCAGCAGCCAAGACATTCACACAGATACGCAGTATTTT
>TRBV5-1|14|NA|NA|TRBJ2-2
CASRVGTGTGELFF
TGCGCCAGCCGTGTGGGGACTGGCACCGGGGAGCTGTTTTTT
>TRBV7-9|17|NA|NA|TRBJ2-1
CASSLDHGGAVGDEQFF
TGTGCCAGCAGCTTAGATCACGGGGGCGCGGTCGGCGATGAGCAGTTCTTC
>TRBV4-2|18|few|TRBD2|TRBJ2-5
CASSQVGGLAGGQETQYF
TGTGCCAGCAGCCAAGTAGGGGGACTAGCGGGAGGGCAAGAGACCCAGTACTTC
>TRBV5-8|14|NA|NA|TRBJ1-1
CASSTGRFNTEAFF
TGTGCCAGCAGCACTGGCCGATTCAACACTGAAGCTTTCTTT
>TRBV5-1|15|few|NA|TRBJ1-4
CASSLRWGTNEKLFF
TGCGCCAGCAGCTTGAGATGGGGGACTAATGAAAAACTGTTTTTT
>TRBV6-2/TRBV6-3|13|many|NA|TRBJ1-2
CASKGSASYGYTF
TGTGCCAGCAAGGGCAGCGCTAGCTATGGCTACACCTTC
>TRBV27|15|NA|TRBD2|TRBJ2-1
CASSWTSGRGYEQFF
TGTGCCAGCAGTTGGACTAGCGGGAGAGGGTATGAGCAGTTCTTC
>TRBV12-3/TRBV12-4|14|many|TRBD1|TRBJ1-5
CASSFAGGEQPQHF
TGTGCCAGCAGTTTTGCAGGGGGCGAGCAGCCCCAGCATTTT
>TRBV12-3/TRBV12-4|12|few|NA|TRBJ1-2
CASSQYGYGYTF
TGTGCCAGCAGTCAATACGGCTATGGCTACACCTTC
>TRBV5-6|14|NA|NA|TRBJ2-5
CASSLYGGTETQYF
TGTGCCAGCAGCTTGTATGGGGGCACAGAGACCCAGTACTTC
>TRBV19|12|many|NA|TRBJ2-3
CASSIGVDTQYF
TGTGCCAGTAGTATAGGGGTAGATACGCAGTATTTT
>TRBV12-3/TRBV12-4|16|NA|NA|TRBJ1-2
CASSFGSGNPTGGYTF
TGTGCCAGCAGTTTCGGATCAGGCAACCCCACGGGGGGCTACACCTTC
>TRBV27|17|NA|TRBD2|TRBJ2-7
CASPMAGVYSKSYEQYF
TGTGCCAGCCCGATGGCGGGAGTTTACAGTAAGTCCTACGAGCAGTACTTC
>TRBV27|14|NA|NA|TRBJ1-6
CASSYRESGSPLHF
TGTGCCAGCAGTTACAGGGAGTCGGGTTCACCCCTCCACTTT
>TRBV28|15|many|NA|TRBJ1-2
CASSLGATDRYGYTF
TGTGCCAGCAGTTTAGGTGCGACCGATCGCTATGGCTACACCTTC
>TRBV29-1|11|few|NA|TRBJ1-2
CSVGSPYGYTF
TGCAGCGTTGGTTCTCCCTATGGCTACACCTTC
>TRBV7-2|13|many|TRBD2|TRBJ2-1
CASRDRTSGEQFF
TGTGCCAGCAGAGATAGGACTAGCGGTGAGCAGTTCTTC
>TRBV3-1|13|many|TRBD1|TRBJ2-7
CASSHGTAYEQYF
TGTGCCAGCAGCCACGGGACAGCCTACGAGCAGTACTTC
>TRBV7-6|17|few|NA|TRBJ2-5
CASSLPGGGKSQETQYF
TGTGCCAGCAGCCTCCCCGGGGGCGGCAAATCCCAAGAGACCCAGTACTTC
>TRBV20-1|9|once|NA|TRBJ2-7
CSAKNEQYF
TGCAGTGCTAAAAACGAGCAGTACTTC
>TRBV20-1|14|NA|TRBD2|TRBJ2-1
CSARGSGRGNEQFF
TGCAGTGCTAGGGGTAGCGGGAGGGGCAATGAGCAGTTCTTC
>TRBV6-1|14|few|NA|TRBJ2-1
CASRIAGSYNEQFF
TGTGCCAGCCGCATAGCAGGGTCCTACAATGAGCAGTTCTTC
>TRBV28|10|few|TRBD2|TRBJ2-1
CASSGLVQFF
TGTGCCAGCAGTGGACTAGTACAGTTCTTC
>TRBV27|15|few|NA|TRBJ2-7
CASSNQDSGAYEQYF
TGTGCCAGCAGTAACCAGGACAGCGGGGCCTACGAGCAGTACTTC
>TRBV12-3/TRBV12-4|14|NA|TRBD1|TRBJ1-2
CASTPTGVVSGYTF
TGTGCCAGCACTCCTACAGGGGTAGTTAGTGGCTACACCTTC
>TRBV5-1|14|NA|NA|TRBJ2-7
CASSLLLVSDEQYF
TGCGCCAGCAGCTTATTACTAGTCTCCGACGAGCAGTACTTC
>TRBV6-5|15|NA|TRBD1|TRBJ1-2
CASSSTGAFNYGYTF
TGTGCCAGCAGTTCGACAGGGGCCTTTAACTATGGCTACACCTTC
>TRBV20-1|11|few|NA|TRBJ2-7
CSASPAYEQYF
TGCAGTGCTAGTCCTGCCTACGAGCAGTACTTC
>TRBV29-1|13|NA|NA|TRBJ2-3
CSGYQTSTDTQYF
TGCAGCGGATACCAAACTAGCACAGATACGCAGTATTTT
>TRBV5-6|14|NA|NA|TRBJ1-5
CASSLGRVNQPQHF
TGTGCCAGCAGCTTGGGCCGAGTCAATCAGCCCCAGCATTTT
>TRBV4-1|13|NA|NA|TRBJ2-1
CASSQDLHNEQFF
TGCGCCAGCAGCCAAGATTTGCACAATGAGCAGTTCTTC
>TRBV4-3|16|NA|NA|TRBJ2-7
CASSQDRLAGAYEQYF
TGCGCCAGCAGCCAAGATAGACTGGCGGGCGCCTACGAGCAGTACTTC
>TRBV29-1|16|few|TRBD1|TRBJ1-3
CSVGKRTGASGNTIYF
TGCAGCGTTGGAAAACGGACAGGGGCCTCTGGAAACACCATATATTTT
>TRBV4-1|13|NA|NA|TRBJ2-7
CASSQVPLYEQYF
TGCGCCAGCAGCCAAGTCCCCCTGTACGAGCAGTACTTC
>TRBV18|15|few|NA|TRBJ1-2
CASSPRYTGWELYTF
TGTGCCAGCTCACCGCGTTACACCGGGTGGGAATTGTACACCTTC
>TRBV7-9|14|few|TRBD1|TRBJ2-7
CASSLVQGFHEQYF
TGTGCCAGCAGCTTAGTACAGGGGTTCCACGAGCAGTACTTC
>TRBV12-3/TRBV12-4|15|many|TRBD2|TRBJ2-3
CASSWPSGSTDTQYF
TGTGCCAGCAGTTGGCCGAGCGGGAGTACAGATACGCAGTATTTT
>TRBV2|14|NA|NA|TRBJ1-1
CASSYRFPNTEAFF
TGTGCCAGCAGTTACCGTTTCCCCAACACTGAAGCTTTCTTT
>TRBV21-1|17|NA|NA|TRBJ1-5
CASSQDREDRSNQPQHF
TGTGCCAGCAGCCAGGACAGGGAGGATCGTAGCAATCAGCCCCAGCATTTT
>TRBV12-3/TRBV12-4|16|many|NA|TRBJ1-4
CASSFGGNWGGEKLFF
TGTGCCAGCAGTTTCGGCGGAAATTGGGGCGGTGAAAAACTGTTTTTT
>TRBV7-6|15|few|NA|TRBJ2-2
CASSLNLAMAGELFF
TGTGCCAGCAGCTTAAACCTAGCGATGGCCGGGGAGCTGTTTTTT
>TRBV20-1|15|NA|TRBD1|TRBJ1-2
CSAPFRGQLRDGYTF
TGCAGTGCCCCTTTTAGGGGACAGCTTCGGGATGGCTACACCTTC
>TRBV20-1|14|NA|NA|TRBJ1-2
CSASPQGNNYGYTF
TGCAGTGCTAGCCCACAGGGTAATAACTATGGCTACACCTTC
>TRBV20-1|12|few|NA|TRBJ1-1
CSATASWTEAFF
TGCAGTGCTACAGCCTCCTGGACTGAAGCTTTCTTT
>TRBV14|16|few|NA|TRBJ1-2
CASSQDVDTRGDGYTF
TGTGCCAGCAGCCAAGATGTGGACACCAGGGGAGATGGCTACACCTTC
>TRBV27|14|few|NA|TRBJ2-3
CASSFGRLTDTQYF
TGTGCCAGCAGTTTTGGACGGCTGACAGATACGCAGTATTTT
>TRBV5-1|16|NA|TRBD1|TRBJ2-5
CASSLVPTGGGETQYF
TGCGCCAGCAGCTTGGTCCCTACAGGGGGCGGGGAGACCCAGTACTTC
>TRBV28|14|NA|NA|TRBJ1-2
CASSRHEFSYGYTF
TGTGCCAGCAGCAGGCATGAGTTTAGCTATGGCTACACCTTC
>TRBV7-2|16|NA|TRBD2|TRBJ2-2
CASSAPGLAFTGELFF
TGTGCCAGCAGCGCACCGGGACTAGCTTTCACCGGGGAGCTGTTTTTT
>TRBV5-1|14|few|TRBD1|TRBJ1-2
CASSSDRGNYGYTF
TGCGCCAGCAGCTCCGACAGGGGTAACTATGGCTACACCTTC
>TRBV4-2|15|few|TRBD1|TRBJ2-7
CASSQDPQGAREQYF
TGTGCCAGCAGCCAAGATCCTCAGGGGGCGAGAGAGCAGTACTTC
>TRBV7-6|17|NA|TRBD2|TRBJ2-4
CASSLSLAGDAKNIQYF
TGTGCCAGCAGCTTATCCCTAGCGGGGGATGCCAAAAACATTCAGTACTTC
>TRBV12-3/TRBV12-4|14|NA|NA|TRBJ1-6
CASRGRQLNSPLHF
TGTGCCAGCAGGGGGAGACAGTTGAATTCACCCCTCCACTTT